The T cell receptor beta chain under discussion was sequenced for a study of control samples from healthy donors and cancer patients (dated by TCRdb to 2020 to 2021). The CDR3 sequence holds 14 residues, the cysteine and phenylalanine included. Only the CDR3 DNA is retained, 42 bases long and in frame from the first base. CDR1 ENHRY and CDR2 SYGVKD are derived from the germline V gene. V sheds 0 bases and J sheds 0 bases, leaving 5 bases between their ends. Libraries were constructed by the immunoSEQ multiplex PCR assay. Imported from immuneACCESS, the table was reduced by TCRdb to in-frame sequences with V and J called. These copies leave out some clones; in studies compared against another copy, an unresolved V gene accounts for under half, and the cause of the remainder is not known. Present in this sample are about 88,000 clones, over 85% of which were seen just once. The top ten clones comprise roughly 8% of the sample.

For this clone: Its target antigen remains unknown. Per-base qualities were not stored, and no clone one base away is much larger.

The clonotype comes from a man aged 18 to 30 in good health. The sequencing input was blood. The chain joins TRBV10-3 to TRBJ1-1, with no confident D gene call. The DNA sequence is given as TGTGCCATCAGTGAGTCTTTGGTGAACACTGAAGCTTTCTTT. It translates as CAISESLVNTEAFF.